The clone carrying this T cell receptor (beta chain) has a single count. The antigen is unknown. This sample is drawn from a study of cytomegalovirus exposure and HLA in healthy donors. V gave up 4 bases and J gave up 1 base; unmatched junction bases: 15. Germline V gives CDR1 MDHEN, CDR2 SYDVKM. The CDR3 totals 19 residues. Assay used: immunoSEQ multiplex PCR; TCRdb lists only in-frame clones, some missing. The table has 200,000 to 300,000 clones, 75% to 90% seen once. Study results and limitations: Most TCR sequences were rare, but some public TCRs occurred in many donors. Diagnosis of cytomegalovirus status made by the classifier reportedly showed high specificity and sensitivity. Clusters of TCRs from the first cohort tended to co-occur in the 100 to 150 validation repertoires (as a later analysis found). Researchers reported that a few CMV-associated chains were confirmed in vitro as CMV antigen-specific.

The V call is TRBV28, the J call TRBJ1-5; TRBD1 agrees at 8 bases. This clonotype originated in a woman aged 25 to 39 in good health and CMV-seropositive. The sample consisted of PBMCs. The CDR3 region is CASSSYPRAGDRSNQPQHF. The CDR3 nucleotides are TGTGCCAGCAGTTCATACCCTCGGGCAGGGGACAGGAGCAATCAGCCCCAGCATTTT.